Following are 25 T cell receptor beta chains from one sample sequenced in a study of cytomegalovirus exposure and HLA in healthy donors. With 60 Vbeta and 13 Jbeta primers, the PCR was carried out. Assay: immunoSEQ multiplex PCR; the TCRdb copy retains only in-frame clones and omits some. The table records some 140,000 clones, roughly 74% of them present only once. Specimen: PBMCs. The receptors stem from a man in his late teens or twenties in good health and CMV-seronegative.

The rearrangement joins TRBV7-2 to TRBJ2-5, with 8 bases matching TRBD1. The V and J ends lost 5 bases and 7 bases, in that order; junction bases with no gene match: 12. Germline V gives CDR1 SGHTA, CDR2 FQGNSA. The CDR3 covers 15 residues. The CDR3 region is CASSGRTGIRGTQYF. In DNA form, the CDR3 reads TGTGCCAGCAGCGGGCGGACAGGGATTAGGGGGACCCAGTACTTC.

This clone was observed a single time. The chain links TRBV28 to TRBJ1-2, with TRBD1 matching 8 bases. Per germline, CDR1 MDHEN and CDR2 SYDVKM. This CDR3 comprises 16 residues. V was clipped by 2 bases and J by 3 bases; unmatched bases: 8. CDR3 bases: TGTGCCAGCAGTTTAGGGGGGGCAGGGGGCTACTATGGCTACACCTTC. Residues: CASSLGGAGGYYGYTF.

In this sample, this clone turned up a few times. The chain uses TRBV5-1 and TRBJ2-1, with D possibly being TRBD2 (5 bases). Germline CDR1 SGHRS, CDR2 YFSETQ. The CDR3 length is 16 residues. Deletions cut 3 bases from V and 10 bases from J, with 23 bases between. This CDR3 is CASSSSGRAGQEEQFF. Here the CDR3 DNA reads TGCGCCAGCAGCTCGAGTGGTAGGGCGGGCCAAGAGGAGCAGTTCTTC.

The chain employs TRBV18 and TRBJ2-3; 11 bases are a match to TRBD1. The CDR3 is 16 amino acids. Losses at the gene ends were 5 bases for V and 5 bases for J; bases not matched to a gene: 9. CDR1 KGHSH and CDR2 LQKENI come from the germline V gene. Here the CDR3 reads CASSAYGQGAKDTQYF. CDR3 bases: TGTGCCAGCTCAGCATACGGACAGGGGGCTAAAGATACGCAGTATTTT.

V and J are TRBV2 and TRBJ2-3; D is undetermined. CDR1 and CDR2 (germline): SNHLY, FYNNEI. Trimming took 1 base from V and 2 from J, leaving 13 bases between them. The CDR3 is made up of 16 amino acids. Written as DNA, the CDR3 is TGTGCCAGCAGTGAAGGAGCCGGTCATCCCACAGATACGCAGTATTTT. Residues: CASSEGAGHPTDTQYF.

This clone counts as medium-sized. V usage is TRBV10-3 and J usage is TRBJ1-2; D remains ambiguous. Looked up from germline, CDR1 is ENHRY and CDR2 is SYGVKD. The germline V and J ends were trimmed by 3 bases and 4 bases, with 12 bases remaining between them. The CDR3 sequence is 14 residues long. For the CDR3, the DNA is TGTGCCATCAGTGACGTAGTAACGAGCTATGGCTACACCTTC. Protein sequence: CAISDVVTSYGYTF.

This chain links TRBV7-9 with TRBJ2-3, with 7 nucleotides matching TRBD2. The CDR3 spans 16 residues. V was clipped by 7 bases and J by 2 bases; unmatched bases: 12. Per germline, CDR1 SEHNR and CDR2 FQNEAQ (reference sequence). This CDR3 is CASTDTAGRNTDTQYF. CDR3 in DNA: TGTGCCAGCACCGACACAGCGGGGCGAAACACAGATACGCAGTATTTT.

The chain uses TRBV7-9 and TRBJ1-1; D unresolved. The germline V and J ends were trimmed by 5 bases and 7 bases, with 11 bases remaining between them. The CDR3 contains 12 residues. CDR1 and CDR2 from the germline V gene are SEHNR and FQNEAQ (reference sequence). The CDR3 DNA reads TGTGCCAGCAGCCGCCGGGAGGGTGAAGCTTTCTTT. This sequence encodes CASSRREGEAFF. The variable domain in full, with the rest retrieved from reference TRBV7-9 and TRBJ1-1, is DTGVSQNPRHKITKRGQNVTFRCDPISEHNRLYWYRQTLGQGPEFLTYFQNEAQLEKSRLLSDRFSAERPKGSFSTLEIQRTEQGDSAMYLCASSRREGEAFFGQGTRLTVV.

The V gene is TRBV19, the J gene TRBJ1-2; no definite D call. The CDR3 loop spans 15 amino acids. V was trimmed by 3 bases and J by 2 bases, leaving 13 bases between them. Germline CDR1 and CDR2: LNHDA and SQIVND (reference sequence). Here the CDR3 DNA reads TGTGCCAGTAGTATTGGTCAGAATACCAACTATGGCTACACCTTC. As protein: CASSIGQNTNYGYTF.

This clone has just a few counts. In nucleotides, the CDR3 is TGTGCCAGCAGCTTAGGACTAGCAGGGAGCACAGATACGCAGTATTTT. This gives the protein CASSLGLAGSTDTQYF. V gene TRBV5-4 combines with J gene TRBJ2-3; 8 bases map to TRBD2. The V segment lost 2 bases and the J segment 0 bases; nucleotides outside the gene matches: 5. The CDR3 is 16 residues long. Germline V gene data show CDR1 as SGHNT and CDR2 as YYREEE (reference sequence). Full variable domain (rest looked up from reference TRBV5-4 and TRBJ2-3): ETGVTQSPTHLIKTRGQQVTLRCSSQSGHNTVSWYQQALGQGPQFIFQYYREEENGRGNFPPRFSGLQFPNYSSELNVNALELDDSALYLCASSLGLAGSTDTQYFGPGTRLTVL.

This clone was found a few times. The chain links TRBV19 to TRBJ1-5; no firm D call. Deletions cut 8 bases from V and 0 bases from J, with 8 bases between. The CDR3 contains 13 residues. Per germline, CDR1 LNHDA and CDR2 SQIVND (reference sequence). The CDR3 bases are TGTGCCAGTGCAAGCAATAGCAATCAGCCCCAGCATTTT. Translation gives CASASNSNQPQHF.

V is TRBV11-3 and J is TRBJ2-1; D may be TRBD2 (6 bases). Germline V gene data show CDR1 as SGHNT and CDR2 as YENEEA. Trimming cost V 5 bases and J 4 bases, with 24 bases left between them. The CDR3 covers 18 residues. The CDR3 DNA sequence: TGTGCCAGCAGCCCAGGTCAGTACGGGCGGGGAGAATACAATGAGCAGTTCTTC. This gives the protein CASSPGQYGRGEYNEQFF.

For the CDR3, the DNA is TGCAGTGCCAAGACAGGGCGCGAAGCTTTCTTT. It encodes CSAKTGREAFF. This chain joins TRBV20-1 and TRBJ1-1; 7 bases fit TRBD1. Unmatched junction bases numbered 6, after V lost 6 bases and J lost 8 bases. This CDR3 is 11 amino acids long. Germline V gene data show CDR1 as DFQATT and CDR2 as SNEGSKA (reference sequence).

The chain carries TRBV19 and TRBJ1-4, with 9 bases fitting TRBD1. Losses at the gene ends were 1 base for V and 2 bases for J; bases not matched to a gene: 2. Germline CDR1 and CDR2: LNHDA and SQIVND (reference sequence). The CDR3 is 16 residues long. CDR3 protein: CASSIVTGGTNEKLFF. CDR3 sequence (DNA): TGTGCCAGTAGTATAGTAACAGGGGGCACTAATGAAAAACTGTTTTTT.

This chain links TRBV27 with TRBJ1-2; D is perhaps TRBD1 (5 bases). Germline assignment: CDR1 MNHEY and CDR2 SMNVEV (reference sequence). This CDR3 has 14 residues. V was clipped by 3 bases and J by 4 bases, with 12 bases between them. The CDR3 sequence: CASSLAGNLYGYTF. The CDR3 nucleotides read TGTGCCAGCAGTTTGGCAGGGAACCTCTATGGCTACACCTTC.

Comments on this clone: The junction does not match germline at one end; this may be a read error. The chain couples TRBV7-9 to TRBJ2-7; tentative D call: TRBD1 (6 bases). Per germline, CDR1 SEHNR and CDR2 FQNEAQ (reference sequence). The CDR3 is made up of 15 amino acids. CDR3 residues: CSSSNREFGPYEQYF. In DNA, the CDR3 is TGTTCCAGCAGTAACAGGGAATTTGGGCCCTACGAGCAGTACTTC.

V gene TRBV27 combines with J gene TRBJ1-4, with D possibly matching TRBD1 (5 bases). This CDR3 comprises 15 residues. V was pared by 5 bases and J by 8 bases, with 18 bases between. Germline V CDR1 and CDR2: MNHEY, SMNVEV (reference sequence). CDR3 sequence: CASSHKQAGGEKLFF. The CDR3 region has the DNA TGTGCCAGCAGTCACAAACAGGCGGGGGGGGAAAAACTGTTTTTT.

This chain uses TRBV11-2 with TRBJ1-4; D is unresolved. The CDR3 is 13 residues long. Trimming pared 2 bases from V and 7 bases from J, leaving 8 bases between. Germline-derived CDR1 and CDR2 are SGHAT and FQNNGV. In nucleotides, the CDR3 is TGTGCCAGCAGCTTACCCCCAATTGAAAAACTGTTTTTT. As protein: CASSLPPIEKLFF.

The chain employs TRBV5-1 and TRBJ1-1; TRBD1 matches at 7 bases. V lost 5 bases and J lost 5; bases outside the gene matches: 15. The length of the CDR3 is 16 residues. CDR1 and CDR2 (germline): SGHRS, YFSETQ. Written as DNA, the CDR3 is TGCGCCAGCAGTCCCTATTTGGAGGGGGCAAATACTGAAGCTTTCTTT. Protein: CASSPYLEGANTEAFF.

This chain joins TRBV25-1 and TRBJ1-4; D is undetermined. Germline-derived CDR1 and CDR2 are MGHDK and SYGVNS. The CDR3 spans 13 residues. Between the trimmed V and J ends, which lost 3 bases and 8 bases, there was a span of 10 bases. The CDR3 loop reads CASSDRLREKLFF. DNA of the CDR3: TGTGCCAGCAGTGACAGGCTCCGCGAAAAACTGTTTTTT. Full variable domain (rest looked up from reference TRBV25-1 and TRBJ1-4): EADIYQTPRYLVIGTGKKITLECSQTMGHDKMYWYQQDPGMELHLIHYSYGVNSTEKGDLSSESTVSRIRTEHFPLTLESARPSHTSQYLCASSDRLREKLFFGSGTQLSVL.

CDR3 protein: CASSSGYYGYTF. As DNA, the CDR3 is TGTGCCAGCAGCTCAGGGTATTATGGCTACACCTTC. J is TRBJ1-2 and V is TRBV6-6, with D possibly matching TRBD1 (5 bases). V lost 6 bases and J 5 bases, leaving 10 bases between the germline ends. Germline V gives CDR1 MNHNY, CDR2 SVGAGI (reference sequence). The CDR3 has 12 amino acids.

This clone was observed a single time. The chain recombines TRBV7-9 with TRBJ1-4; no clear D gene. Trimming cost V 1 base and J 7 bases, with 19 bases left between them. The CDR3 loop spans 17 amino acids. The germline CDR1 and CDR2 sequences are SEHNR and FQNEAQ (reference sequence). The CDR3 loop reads CASSLESVSPAGEKLFF. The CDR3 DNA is TGTGCCAGCAGCTTAGAGTCGGTCTCCCCCGCCGGTGAAAAACTGTTTTTT.

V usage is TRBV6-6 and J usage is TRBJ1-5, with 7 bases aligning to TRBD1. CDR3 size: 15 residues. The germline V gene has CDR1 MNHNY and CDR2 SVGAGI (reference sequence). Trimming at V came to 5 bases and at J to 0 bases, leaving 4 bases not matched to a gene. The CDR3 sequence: CASSHDRDSNQPQHF. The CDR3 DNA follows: TGTGCCAGCAGTCACGACAGGGATAGCAATCAGCCCCAGCATTTT.

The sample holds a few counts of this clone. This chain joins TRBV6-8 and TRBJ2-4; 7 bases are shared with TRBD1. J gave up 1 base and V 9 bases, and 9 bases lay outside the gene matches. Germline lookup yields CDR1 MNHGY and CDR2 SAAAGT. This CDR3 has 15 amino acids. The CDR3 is CARGDSLVAKNIQYF. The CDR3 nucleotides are TGTGCCAGGGGGGACAGTTTGGTTGCCAAAAACATTCAGTACTTC.

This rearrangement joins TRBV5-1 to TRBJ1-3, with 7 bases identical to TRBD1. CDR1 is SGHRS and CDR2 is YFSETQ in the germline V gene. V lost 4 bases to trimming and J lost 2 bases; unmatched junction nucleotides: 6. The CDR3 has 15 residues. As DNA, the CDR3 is TGCGCCAGCAGCCAAGCCGGGACAGCTGGAAACACCATATATTTT. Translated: CASSQAGTAGNTIYF.